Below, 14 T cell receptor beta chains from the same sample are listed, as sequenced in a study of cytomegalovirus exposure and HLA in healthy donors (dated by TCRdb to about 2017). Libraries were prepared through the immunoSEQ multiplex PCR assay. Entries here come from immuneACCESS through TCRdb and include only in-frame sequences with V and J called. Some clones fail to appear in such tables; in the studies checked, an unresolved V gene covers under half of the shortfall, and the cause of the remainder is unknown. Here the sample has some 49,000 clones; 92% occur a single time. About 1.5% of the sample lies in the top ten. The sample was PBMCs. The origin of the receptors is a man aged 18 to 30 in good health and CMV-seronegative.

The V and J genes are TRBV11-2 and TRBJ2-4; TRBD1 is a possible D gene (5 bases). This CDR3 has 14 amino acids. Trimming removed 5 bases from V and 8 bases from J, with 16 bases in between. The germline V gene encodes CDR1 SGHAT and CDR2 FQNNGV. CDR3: CASSPLRGLHIQYF. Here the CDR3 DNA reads TGTGCCAGCAGCCCGTTAAGGGGTCTGCACATTCAGTACTTC.

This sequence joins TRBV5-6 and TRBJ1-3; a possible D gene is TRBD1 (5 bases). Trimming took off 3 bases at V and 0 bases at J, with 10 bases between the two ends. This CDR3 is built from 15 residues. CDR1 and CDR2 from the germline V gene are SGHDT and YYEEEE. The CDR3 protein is CASSSRGVSGNTIYF. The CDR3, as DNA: TGTGCCAGCAGCTCGCGGGGCGTCTCTGGAAACACCATATATTTT.

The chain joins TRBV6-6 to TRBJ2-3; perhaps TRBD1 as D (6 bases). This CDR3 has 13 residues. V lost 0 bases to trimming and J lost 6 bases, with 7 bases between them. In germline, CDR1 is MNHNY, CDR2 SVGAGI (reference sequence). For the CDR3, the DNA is TGTGCCAGCAGTTACTCCACAGGGGATACGCAGTATTTT. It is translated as CASSYSTGDTQYF.

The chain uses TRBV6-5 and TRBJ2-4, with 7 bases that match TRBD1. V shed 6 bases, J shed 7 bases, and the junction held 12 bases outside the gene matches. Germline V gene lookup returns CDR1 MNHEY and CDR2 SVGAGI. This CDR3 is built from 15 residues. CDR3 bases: TGTGCCAGCAGCCCTAGACAGGGCGATTGGAACATTCAGTACTTC. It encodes CASSPRQGDWNIQYF.

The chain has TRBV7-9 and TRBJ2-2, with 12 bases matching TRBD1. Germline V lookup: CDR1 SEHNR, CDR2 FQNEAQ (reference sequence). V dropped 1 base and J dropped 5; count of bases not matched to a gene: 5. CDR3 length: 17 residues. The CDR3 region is CASSLGGTGGMTGELFF. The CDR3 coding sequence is TGTGCCAGCAGCTTAGGAGGGACAGGGGGCATGACCGGGGAGCTGTTTTTT.

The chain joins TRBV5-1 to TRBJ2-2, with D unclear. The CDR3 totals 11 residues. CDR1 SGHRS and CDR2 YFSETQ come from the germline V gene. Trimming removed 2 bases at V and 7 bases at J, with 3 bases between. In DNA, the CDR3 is TGCGCCAGCAGCTTCAGCGGGGAGCTGTTTTTT. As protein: CASSFSGELFF. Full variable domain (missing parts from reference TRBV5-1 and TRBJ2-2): KAGVTQTPRYLIKTRGQQVTLSCSPISGHRSVSWYQQTPGQGLQFLFEYFSETQRNKGNFPGRFSGRQFSNSRSEMNVSTLELGDSALYLCASSFSGELFFGEGSRLTVL.

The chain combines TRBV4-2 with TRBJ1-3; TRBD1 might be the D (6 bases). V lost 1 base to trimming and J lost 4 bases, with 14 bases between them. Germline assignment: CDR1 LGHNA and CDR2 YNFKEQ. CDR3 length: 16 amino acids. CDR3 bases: TGTGCCAGCAGCCAAGTCGAGTGGGACATAGGAAACACCATATATTTT. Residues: CASSQVEWDIGNTIYF.

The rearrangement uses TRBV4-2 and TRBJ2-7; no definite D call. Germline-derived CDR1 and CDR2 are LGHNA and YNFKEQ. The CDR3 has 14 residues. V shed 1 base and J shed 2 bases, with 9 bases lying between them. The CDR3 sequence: CASSQALQAYEQYF. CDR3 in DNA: TGTGCCAGCAGCCAAGCTCTCCAGGCCTACGAGCAGTACTTC.

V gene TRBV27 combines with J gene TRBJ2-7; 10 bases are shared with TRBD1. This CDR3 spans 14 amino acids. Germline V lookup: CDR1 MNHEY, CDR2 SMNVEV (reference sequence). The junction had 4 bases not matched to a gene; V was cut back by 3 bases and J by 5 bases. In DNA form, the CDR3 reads TGTGCCAGCAGTTTTCCGGGACAGGGGAACGAGCAGTACTTC. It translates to CASSFPGQGNEQYF.

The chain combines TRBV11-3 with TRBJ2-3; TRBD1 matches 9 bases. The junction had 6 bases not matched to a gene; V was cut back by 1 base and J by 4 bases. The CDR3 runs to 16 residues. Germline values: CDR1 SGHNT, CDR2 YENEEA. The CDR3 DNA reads TGTGCCAGCAGCTTAGGCGGGACAGGGTTATCAGATACGCAGTATTTT. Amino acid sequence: CASSLGGTGLSDTQYF.

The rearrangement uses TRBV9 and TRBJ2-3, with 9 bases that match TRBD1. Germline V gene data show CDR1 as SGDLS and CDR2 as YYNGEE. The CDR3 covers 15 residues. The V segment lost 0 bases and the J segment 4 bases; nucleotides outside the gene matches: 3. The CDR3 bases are TGTGCCAGCAGCGTAGGGGACAGGGCTGCAGATACGCAGTATTTT. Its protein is CASSVGDRAADTQYF.

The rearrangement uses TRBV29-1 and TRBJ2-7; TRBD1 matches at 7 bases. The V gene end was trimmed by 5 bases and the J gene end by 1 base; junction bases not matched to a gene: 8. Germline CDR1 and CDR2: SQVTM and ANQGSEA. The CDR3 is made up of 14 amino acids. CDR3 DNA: TGCAGCGTTAACCACAGGGGTATATCCTACGAGCAGTACTTC. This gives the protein CSVNHRGISYEQYF.

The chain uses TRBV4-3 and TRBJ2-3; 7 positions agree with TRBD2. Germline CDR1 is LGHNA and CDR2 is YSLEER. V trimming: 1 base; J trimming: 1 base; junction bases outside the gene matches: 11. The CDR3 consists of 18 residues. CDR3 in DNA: TGCGCCAGCAGCCAAGCCTCACGGGACTACGGCCGCACAGATACGCAGTATTTT. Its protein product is CASSQASRDYGRTDTQYF.

The chain's CDR3 is CASSLADRGTWYF. The CDR3 DNA reads as TGTGCCAGCAGCTTAGCGGACCGCGGGACTTGGTACTTC. The chain links TRBV7-2 to TRBJ2-5, with D possibly TRBD2 on 6 matching bases. V gave up 0 bases and J gave up 13 bases, with 15 bases separating them. Per germline, CDR1 SGHTA and CDR2 FQGNSA. The CDR3 has 13 residues.